The 29 T cell receptor beta chains below were found in one sample sequenced in a study of blood T cell repertoires in COVID-19. Sequenced by immunoSEQ multiplex PCR; TCRdb stores in-frame clones only, minus some. The table has roughly 200,000 clones, 80% to 90% seen once. Sequencing was done on a sample of peripheral blood. Receptors were obtained from a man aged 40-49 years with active or convalescent COVID-19.

Notes on this clone: The junction shows a germline mismatch at one end, possibly a read error. V gene TRBV6-2 or TRBV6-3 combines with J gene TRBJ1-2; D perhaps matches TRBD1 (5 bases). CDR3 size: 14 residues. In germline, CDR1 is MNHEY, CDR2 SVGEGT. The CDR3, as DNA: TGTGCCAGCAGTCACTCCGACAGAGACTATGGCTACACCTTC. Protein: CASSHSDRDYGYTF.

V is TRBV2 and J is TRBJ2-7; 7 bases are shared with TRBD2. V shed 4 bases, J shed 2 bases, and the junction held 5 bases outside the gene matches. The CDR3 is made up of 14 amino acids. In germline, CDR1 is SNHLY, CDR2 FYNNEI. This CDR3 is CASSGSGTPYEQYF. The CDR3 nucleotides read TGTGCCAGCAGTGGGAGCGGGACCCCCTACGAGCAGTACTTC.

The chain carries TRBV15 and TRBJ1-2; 10 bases align to TRBD1. CDR1 is LNHNV and CDR2 is YYDKDF in the germline V gene (reference sequence). The CDR3 contains 14 residues. V was pared by 6 bases and J by 2 bases, with 3 bases of the junction left unmatched. DNA of the CDR3: TGTGCCACCAGAGGGACAGGGGAGAACTATGGCTACACCTTC. As protein: CATRGTGENYGYTF.

This chain links TRBV6-5 with TRBJ1-6; no definite D call. Germline loops: CDR1 MNHEY, CDR2 SVGAGI. The CDR3 length is 12 residues. Trimming stripped 6 bases from V and 6 bases from J, with 6 bases between. The CDR3 loop is CASRISNSPLHF. The CDR3 DNA sequence: TGTGCCAGCAGGATCAGTAATTCACCCCTCCACTTT.

The count of this clone is one. J is TRBJ1-3 and V is TRBV7-9; no firm D call. The V gene's germline CDR1 is SEHNR and CDR2 FQNEAQ (reference sequence). The length of the CDR3 is 19 residues. V was shortened by 0 bases and J by 0 bases, with 18 bases between the two germline ends. CDR3 region: CASSLAGNRLLDSGNTIYF. The DNA for the CDR3 is TGTGCCAGCAGCTTAGCTGGGAACCGACTACTTGACTCTGGAAACACCATATATTTT.

V gene TRBV5-5 combines with J gene TRBJ1-1; D not certain. This CDR3 is built from 11 residues. Germline CDR1 reads SGHKS; CDR2 reads YYEKEE (reference sequence). Trimming took off 0 bases at V and 7 bases at J, with 4 bases between the two ends. CDR3 loop: CASSLVSEAFF. CDR3 DNA: TGTGCCAGCAGCTTGGTGAGTGAAGCTTTCTTT.

This clone appeared a single time. This chain links TRBV7-9 with TRBJ2-2, with D maybe TRBD2 (6 bases). The CDR3 has 12 residues. Trimming removed 10 bases at V and 8 bases at J, with 14 bases between. CDR1 and CDR2 from the germline V gene are SEHNR and FQNEAQ (reference sequence). This chain's CDR3 is CATRGGEGELFF. The CDR3 DNA is TGTGCCACACGCGGAGGGGAAGGGGAGCTGTTTTTT.

This clone is a singleton in its sample. The rearrangement joins TRBV9 to TRBJ2-5, with TRBD1 matching 7 bases. This CDR3 spans 14 amino acids. The V gene end was trimmed by 3 bases and the J gene end by 4 bases; junction bases not matched to a gene: 6. The germline V gene encodes CDR1 SGDLS and CDR2 YYNGEE. The CDR3 DNA is TGTGCCAGCAGCGCCGGGACAGTGGTAGAGACCCAGTACTTC. This encodes CASSAGTVVETQYF.

This clone was observed a few times. This sequence joins TRBV30 and TRBJ1-2, with D perhaps matching TRBD1 (6 bases). The CDR3 is 12 residues long. CDR1 is GTSNPN, CDR2 SVGIG, per germline (reference sequence). The germline V and J ends were trimmed by 1 base and 8 bases, with 11 bases remaining between them. Written as DNA, the CDR3 is TGTGCCTGGAGTGACGGGGGGCACGGCTACACCTTC. Its protein is CAWSDGGHGYTF. The entire variable domain, with the rest obtained from reference TRBV30 and TRBJ1-2, is as follows: SQTIHQWPATLVQPVGSPLSLECTVEGTSNPNLYWYRQAAGRGLQLLFYSVGIGQISSEVPQNLSASRPQDRQFILSSKKLLLSDSGFYLCAWSDGGHGYTFGSGTRLTVV.

CDR3 bases: TGTGCCAGCTCACCACCCAGGGCGGGAATGAACACTGAAGCTTTCTTT. As protein: CASSPPRAGMNTEAFF. This sequence joins TRBV18 and TRBJ1-1; D possibly corresponds to TRBD1 (5 bases). V lost 0 bases and J 0 bases, leaving 11 bases between the germline ends. CDR3 length: 16 amino acids. CDR1 and CDR2 from the germline V gene are KGHSH and LQKENI.

V and J are TRBV23-1 and TRBJ2-7, with 9 positions matching TRBD1. TRBV23-1 is classed as an ORF, of uncertain function. The CDR3 extends over 15 amino acids. The J segment lost 3 bases and the V segment lost 3 bases, leaving 6 bases of the junction unmatched. CDR3 loop: CASSHLRDRVYEQYF. In nucleotides, the CDR3 is TGCGCCAGCAGTCACCTCCGGGACAGGGTCTACGAGCAGTACTTC.

The rearrangement joins TRBV11-1 to TRBJ2-3, with 11 nucleotides matching TRBD1. The CDR3 totals 15 residues. The junction had 5 bases not matched to a gene; V was cut back by 4 bases and J by 5 bases. The germline CDR1 and CDR2 sequences are SGHAT and FQDESV (reference sequence). CDR3 DNA sequence: TGTGCCAGCAGCTCAGGGACAGGGGGTGGAGATACGCAGTATTTT. Translated, it gives CASSSGTGGGDTQYF.

CDR3 in amino acids: CASSPVMGGGGQFF. The CDR3 coding sequence is TGTGCCAGCAGCCCCGTTATGGGAGGGGGGGGGCAGTTCTTC. The rearrangement joins TRBV6-2 or TRBV6-3 to TRBJ2-1; tentative D call: TRBD2 (7 bases). Germline V CDR1 and CDR2: MNHEY, SVGEGT. The CDR3 runs 14 residues. V was pared by 6 bases and J by 12 bases, with 21 bases between.

This rearrangement joins TRBV30 to TRBJ1-3, with D possibly being TRBD1 (6 bases). This CDR3 contains 17 residues. Trimming took 0 bases from V and 1 from J, leaving 16 bases between them. CDR1 is GTSNPN and CDR2 is SVGIG in the germline V gene (reference sequence). The CDR3: CAWSVMGGGWSGNTIYF. The CDR3, as DNA: TGTGCCTGGAGTGTAATGGGAGGGGGATGGTCTGGAAACACCATATATTTT.

As regards this clone: This specimen includes other DNA sequences encoding the same CDR3. V and J are TRBV12-3 or TRBV12-4 and TRBJ1-2; tentative D call: TRBD1 (5 bases). Trimming removed 1 base from V and 2 bases from J, with 5 bases in between. There are 13 residues in the CDR3. The CDR3 protein is CASSLDRNYGYTF. The CDR3 DNA reads TGTGCCAGCAGTTTAGACAGGAACTATGGCTACACCTTC.

The chain employs TRBV4-2 and TRBJ2-2; D might be TRBD1 (5 bases). CDR1 is LGHNA and CDR2 is YNFKEQ in the germline V gene. CDR3 size: 15 residues. V lost 5 bases and J 4 bases, leaving 14 bases between the germline ends. This CDR3 is CASSSQGVGTGELFF. CDR3 DNA sequence: TGTGCCAGCAGCTCGCAGGGTGTTGGCACCGGGGAGCTGTTTTTT.

Only one count was recorded for this clone. The V gene is TRBV11-3, the J gene TRBJ1-3, with D uncertain. The CDR3 loop spans 13 amino acids. V was cut by 3 bases and J by 0 bases, with 3 bases left in between. Germline V gives CDR1 SGHNT, CDR2 YENEEA. CDR3 nucleotide sequence: TGTGCCAGCAGCTTCAACTCTGGAAACACCATATATTTT. This gives the protein CASSFNSGNTIYF.

V and J are TRBV18 and TRBJ2-2; perhaps TRBD1 as D (5 bases). The CDR3 spans 16 residues. Germline-derived CDR1 and CDR2 are KGHSH and LQKENI. The ends were cut back, 0 bases at V and 3 bases at J, with 11 bases in the middle. CDR3 sequence: CASSPPGRVDTGELFF. The CDR3 DNA follows: TGTGCCAGCTCACCACCGGGCAGGGTGGACACCGGGGAGCTGTTTTTT.

The chain joins TRBV4-1 to TRBJ2-2; 8 nucleotides agree with TRBD1. CDR3 length equals 16 residues. The germline CDR1 and CDR2 sequences are MGHRA and YSYEKL. After removal of 2 bases from V and 0 bases from J, the junction contained 2 bases not matched to a gene. CDR3 nucleotide sequence: TGCGCCAGCAGCCAATCGGGACAGGCGAACACCGGGGAGCTGTTTTTT. Translating gives CASSQSGQANTGELFF.

This chain uses TRBV28 with TRBJ1-5, with D maybe TRBD1 (5 bases). The germline CDR1 and CDR2 sequences are MDHEN and SYDVKM. The CDR3 loop spans 14 amino acids. Trimming removed 5 bases at V and 7 bases at J, with 15 bases between. The DNA for the CDR3 is TGTGCCAGCAGTACCACGTTGACAGACCAGCCCCAGCATTTT. It codes for CASSTTLTDQPQHF.

This clone was observed a few times. The CDR3, as DNA: TGTGCCACCAGTGAGCGGACTAGCCCGACAGATACGCAGTATTTT. This gives the protein CATSERTSPTDTQYF. The rearrangement joins TRBV24-1 to TRBJ2-3; the match to TRBD2 covers 8 bases. CDR3 size: 15 residues. Germline CDR1 and CDR2: KGHDR and SFDVKD. V lost 4 bases, J lost 3 bases, and 5 bases stayed unmatched.

This clone turned up a few times. The chain recombines TRBV6-6 with TRBJ2-7; weak D call: TRBD2 (6 bases). Germline V gene sequence: CDR1 MNHNY, CDR2 SVGAGI (reference sequence). CDR3 length: 13 residues. Trimming left V 6 bases short and J 5 bases short, with 14 bases between. Here the CDR3 reads CASRINRENEQYF. The CDR3 coding sequence is TGTGCCAGCAGGATCAACCGGGAGAACGAGCAGTACTTC.

This clone was picked up one time. The CDR3 spells CASSPRTRRSYEQYF. The CDR3, as DNA: TGTGCCAGCAGCCCCCGGACTAGGCGATCCTACGAGCAGTACTTC. The rearrangement links TRBV11-1 to TRBJ2-7; TRBD2 agrees at 7 bases. From germline, CDR1 is SGHAT and CDR2 FQDESV (reference sequence). There are 15 residues in the CDR3. J lost 1 base, V lost 5 bases, and 8 bases had no gene match.

The chain recombines TRBV2 with TRBJ2-7; D might be TRBD2 (5 bases). This CDR3 has 13 residues. Germline CDR1 SNHLY, CDR2 FYNNEI. V lost 11 bases and J 0 bases, leaving 14 bases between the germline ends. CDR3 in amino acids: CAGRRTVSYEQYF. CDR3 nucleotide sequence: TGTGCCGGCCGGAGGACTGTCTCCTACGAGCAGTACTTC.

The rearrangement links TRBV5-6 to TRBJ2-7; D is perhaps TRBD1 (5 bases). The CDR3 is 13 residues long. Trimming stripped 0 bases from V and 2 bases from J, with 6 bases between. Germline loops: CDR1 SGHDT, CDR2 YYEEEE. The CDR3 region has the DNA TGTGCCAGCAGCTTGGAGACAGCCTACGAGCAGTACTTC. Protein product: CASSLETAYEQYF.

This clone has more than one count but fewer than ten. The V call is TRBV6-1, the J call TRBJ1-2; TRBD1 is a possible D gene (6 bases). From germline, CDR1 is MNHNS and CDR2 SASEGT. V lost 2 bases and J lost 2, with 9 bases in between. The CDR3 has 14 amino acids. CDR3 DNA: TGTGCCAGCAGTGAAAAGAGGGGGAACTATGGCTACACCTTC. This gives the protein CASSEKRGNYGYTF.

The rearrangement uses TRBV19 and TRBJ1-5; D is unresolved. Trimming pared 3 bases from V and 5 bases from J, leaving 8 bases between. Germline V CDR1 and CDR2: LNHDA, SQIVND (reference sequence). The CDR3 has 13 amino acids. The CDR3 is CASSIQNHQPQHF. The CDR3 nucleotides read TGTGCCAGTAGTATCCAGAACCATCAGCCCCAGCATTTT.

The chain employs TRBV4-1 and TRBJ1-2; D may be TRBD1 (6 bases). The V gene lost 0 bases and the J gene lost 6 bases, with 14 bases spanning the gap. Germline V gene data show CDR1 as MGHRA and CDR2 as YSYEKL. This CDR3 has 15 amino acids. The DNA of the CDR3 is TGCGCCAGCAGCCAAGATCCGGCGGGGGCGCATGGCTACACCTTC. This sequence encodes CASSQDPAGAHGYTF.

This clone has just a few counts. V and J are TRBV6-1 and TRBJ1-2; 7 bases agree with TRBD1. Germline loops: CDR1 MNHNS, CDR2 SASEGT. With V trimmed by 2 bases and J by 6 bases, 3 bases remained unmatched. This CDR3 is built from 13 residues. The CDR3 DNA follows: TGTGCCAGCAGTGAAAAGGGGGCGCATGGCTACACCTTC. This sequence encodes CASSEKGAHGYTF.